These T cell receptor beta chains were read from a single sample in a study of CD8+CD57+ T cells in acquired aplastic anemia. Each CDR3 protein is one row after TCRdb ran MiXCR on the reads. The table shows about 43,000 distinct CDR3 sequences, with 63% occurring only once. Sequenced input: sorted CD4+, CD8+, or CD8+CD57+ T cells (not recorded which) from PBMCs. The receptors were sampled from a human donor with aplastic anemia. Both conserved end residues are part of each CDR3. Fields, in order: J gene, V gene, D gene, clone size, CDR3 DNA, CDR3 protein. D genes are given only for firm matches. Only part of the rows carry a size: once, few, many, or a class if the clone is expanded.

TRBJ2-7,TRBV30,NA,once,TGTGCCTGGGGACGGGTGGGGTACGAGCAGTACTTC,CAWGRVGYEQYF
TRBJ2-4,TRBV3-1,TRBD2,NA,TGTGCCAGCAGCCAACGCCACCGGGAGGGGGACATTCAGTACTTC,CASSQRHREGDIQYF
TRBJ1-1,TRBV7-2,NA,NA,TGTGCCAGCAGCTTAGGAGGGGACACTGAAGCTTTCTTT,CASSLGGDTEAFF
TRBJ2-7,TRBV15,NA,NA,TGTGCCACCAGCAGAGGGGACCCCCTCGGGGAGCAGTACTTC,CATSRGDPLGEQYF
TRBJ2-5,TRBV25-1,NA,NA,TGTGCCAGCAGTTTTCACAGCCAAGAGACCCAGTACTTC,CASSFHSQETQYF
TRBJ1-6,TRBV10-3,NA,NA,TGTGCCATCAGTCAGGGGAGAGAGTCACCCCTCCACTTT,CAISQGRESPLHF
TRBJ2-6,TRBV6-1,NA,NA,TGTGCCAGCAGCCTCTCTGGGGCCAACGTCCTGACTTTC,CASSLSGANVLTF
TRBJ2-7,TRBV10-2,TRBD1,NA,TGCGCCAGCAGTTCCGACAGGGATTACGAGCAGTACTTC,CASSSDRDYEQYF
TRBJ1-1,TRBV6-1,NA,NA,TGTGCCAGCAGCAAAACAGCGAACACTGAAGCTTTCTTT,CASSKTANTEAFF
TRBJ1-1,TRBV9,NA,NA,TGTGCCAGCAGCGCGTACAAGAACACTGAAGCTTTCTTT,CASSAYKNTEAFF
TRBJ1-5,TRBV20-1,TRBD1,many,TGCAGTGGAGTAGACAGGGGCGGTTATAGCAATCAGCCCCAGCATTTT,CSGVDRGGYSNQPQHF
TRBJ1-3,TRBV28,NA,NA,TGTGCCAGCAGTTTATTGAGTGAGGGTCCTGGAAACACCATATATTTT,CASSLLSEGPGNTIYF
TRBJ2-1,TRBV2,NA,few,TGTGCCAGCAGTGAAGACCCCGGGACAATTGATGAGCAGTTCTTC,CASSEDPGTIDEQFF